The T cell receptor beta chain under discussion was sequenced for a study of T cells in Graves' hyperthyroidism and ophthalmopathy (dated by TCRdb to about 2019). At the level of the whole study: Peripheral blood samples were taken at the time of initial diagnosis, prior to any treatment. To identify distinguishing TCR V-J signatures, a discovery cohort of roughly 100 patients was used, comprising some 45 with Graves' ophthalmopathy and 55 to 65 with stable Graves' hyperthyroidism. Whether ophthalmopathy could be predicted prospectively was tested in an independent validation cohort made up of 18 to 20 hyperthyroidism patients plus 17 patients who later progressed to ophthalmopathy. For training and testing, the 100 or so patients in the discovery cohort were randomly divided in a 7:3 ratio. The study also compared thyroid tissue and blood T-cell repertoires from roughly 6 Graves' hyperthyroidism patients. Once sampling was done, hyperthyroidism patients were given methimazole at a starting dose of 30 mg daily, whereas ophthalmopathy patients were given high-dose intravenous methylprednisolone. The paper reports TCR Vbeta CDR3 sequencing of approximately 130 peripheral blood samples: fewer than 50 ophthalmopathy, about 75 hyperthyroidism and some 17 progressor patients. What the study reported, not specific to this receptor: Most expanded thyroid clonotypes (frequency above 0.001) were also detected in blood, suggesting blood repertoires may reflect thyroid immune responses. No statistical method was used to set the sample size in advance, and investigators knew the group allocation. In validation, the model predicted progression to ophthalmopathy a median of about 6 months before onset, with roughly 70% sensitivity and almost 75% specificity. A model built on a 13 V-J signature distinguished ophthalmopathy from stable hyperthyroidism, reaching over 85% sensitivity and approximately 83% specificity in cross-validation and 80%/75% in testing.

For CDR1 and CDR2, the germline V gene (reference sequence) lists DFQATT and SNEGSKA. From its cysteine to its phenylalanine, the CDR3 spans 12 amino acids. Only CDR3 DNA is held: 36 bases, read in frame from base 1. Unmatched junction bases come to 4, with V trimmed by 3 bases and J by 7 bases. Of note for this clonotype: What antigen it recognizes has not been identified. No base quality values were provided; no much bigger clone lies one nucleotide off.

Stable Graves' hyperthyroidism was defined as the absence of progression to ophthalmopathy over 18 months of follow-up. The hyperthyroidism patients were between 18 and 65 years old and newly diagnosed, with a disease duration of less than 2 months. Exclusion was applied to patients with uncontrolled infections, other autoimmune diseases, pregnancy or lactation. Clinical symptoms, serum thyroxine and TRAb, thyroid ultrasound, and orbital computed tomography formed the basis for the diagnoses. Ficoll-Paque density gradient centrifugation was used to isolate PBMCs from around 10 ml of fresh peripheral blood. Trizol reagent was used to extract total RNA, and RNA quality was then checked on an Agilent 2100 Bioanalyzer. The TCR beta CDR3 regions were amplified from RNA transcripts. The TCR CDR3 was subjected to a first round of RT-PCR using the HTBI primer set and the Qiagen OneStep RT-PCR kit. Libraries were constructed in a second round of multiplex PCR, after which size selection and purification were performed. The libraries were sequenced on an Illumina HiSeq2000 using paired-end 100 bp reads. The source study handled its data this way. SOAPnuke was used to process the raw data, removing reads that contained adapters or uncalled bases, had a mean Phred below 15, or lacked an exact match to the constant primer or identifier. COPE v1.2.5 was used to merge the high-quality paired reads, and each unique nucleotide sequence was defined as a clonotype. MiTCR v1.1 was used to align the clonotypes against IMGT TRBV, TRBD and TRBJ reference segments. Only V-J combinations with frequency above 0.0001, covering about 99% of repertoires, were analysed. A TCS score was defined as the ratio of F50 (clonal expansion) to E x V (chaos), with BLOSUM62-based TCRdist applied between CDR3 peptides within each V-J. Welch's t-statistics and random forest reduced around 550 V-J features to 13, which were used in a naive Bayes classifier (R e1071). TCRdb ran its own pipeline on the public reads, namely fastp trimming at Q25 and MiXCR clone calling, and kept in-frame beta chains. Under each unique CDR3 protein, matching rows form one entry showing the most common genes and DNA. For this entry, the V and J calls and clone size follow TCRdb and not the study's own pipeline. For this sample there are fewer than 400,000 distinct CDR3 sequences; approximately 25% appear just once. The ten top clones hold around 70% of the sample.

The rearranged segments are TRBV20-1 and TRBJ2-5, and 8 junction bases match TRBD2. Sequencing was carried out using blood. The TCR sequence derives from a man aged 50 to 60 with Graves' hyperthyroidism. CDR3 loop: CSARTGGGTQYF. The DNA is TGCAGTGCTAGGACCGGGGGGGGGACCCAGTACTTC.